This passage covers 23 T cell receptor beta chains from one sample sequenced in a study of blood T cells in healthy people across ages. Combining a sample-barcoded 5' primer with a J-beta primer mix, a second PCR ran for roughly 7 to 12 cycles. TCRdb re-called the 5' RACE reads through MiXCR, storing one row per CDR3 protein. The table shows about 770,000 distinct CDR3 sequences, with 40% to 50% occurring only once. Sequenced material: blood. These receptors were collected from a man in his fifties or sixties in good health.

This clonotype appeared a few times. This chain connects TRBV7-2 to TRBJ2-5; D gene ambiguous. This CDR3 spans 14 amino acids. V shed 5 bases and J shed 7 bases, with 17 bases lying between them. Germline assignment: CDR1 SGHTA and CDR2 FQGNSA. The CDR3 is CASSPPVVTGTQYF. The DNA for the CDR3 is TGTGCCAGCAGCCCCCCGGTGGTCACTGGGACCCAGTACTTC.

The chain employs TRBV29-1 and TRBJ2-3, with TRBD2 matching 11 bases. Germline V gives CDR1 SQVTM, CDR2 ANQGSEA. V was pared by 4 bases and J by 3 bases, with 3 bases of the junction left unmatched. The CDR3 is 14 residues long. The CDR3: CSVAASGGTDTQYF. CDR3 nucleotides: TGCAGCGTTGCGGCTAGCGGGGGGACAGATACGCAGTATTTT.

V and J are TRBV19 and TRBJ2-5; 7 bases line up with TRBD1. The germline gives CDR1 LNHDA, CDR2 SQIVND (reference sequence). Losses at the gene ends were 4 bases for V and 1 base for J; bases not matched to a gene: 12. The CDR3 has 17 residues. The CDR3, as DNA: TGTGCCAGTAGTACTCTGAGGGACAGCCATTTCCAAGAGACCCAGTACTTC. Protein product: CASSTLRDSHFQETQYF. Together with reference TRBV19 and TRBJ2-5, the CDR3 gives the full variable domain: DGGITQSPKYLFRKEGQNVTLSCEQNLNHDAMYWYRQDPGQGLRLIYYSQIVNDFQKGDIAEGYSVSREKKESFPLTVTSAQKNPTAFYLCASSTLRDSHFQETQYFGPGTRLLVL.

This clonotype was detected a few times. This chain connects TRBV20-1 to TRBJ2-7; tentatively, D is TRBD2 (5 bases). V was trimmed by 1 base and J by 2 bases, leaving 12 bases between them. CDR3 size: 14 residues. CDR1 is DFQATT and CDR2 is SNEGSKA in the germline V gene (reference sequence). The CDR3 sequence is CSARGGDLPYEQYF. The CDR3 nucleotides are TGCAGTGCTAGAGGGGGAGACCTGCCCTACGAGCAGTACTTC.

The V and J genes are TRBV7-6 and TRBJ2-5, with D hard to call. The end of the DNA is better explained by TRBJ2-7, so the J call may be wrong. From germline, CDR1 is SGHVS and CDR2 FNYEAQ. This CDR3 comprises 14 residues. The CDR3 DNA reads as TGTGCCAGCGGCCTAAGACTGGGTTCCTACGAGCAGTACTTC. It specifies CASGLRLGSYEQYF.

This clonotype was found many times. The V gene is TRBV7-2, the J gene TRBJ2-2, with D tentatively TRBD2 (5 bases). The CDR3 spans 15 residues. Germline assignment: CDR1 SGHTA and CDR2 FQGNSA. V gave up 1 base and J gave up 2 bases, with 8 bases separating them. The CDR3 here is CASSLVLVNTGELFF. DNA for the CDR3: TGTGCCAGCAGCTTAGTACTAGTCAACACCGGGGAGCTGTTTTTT.

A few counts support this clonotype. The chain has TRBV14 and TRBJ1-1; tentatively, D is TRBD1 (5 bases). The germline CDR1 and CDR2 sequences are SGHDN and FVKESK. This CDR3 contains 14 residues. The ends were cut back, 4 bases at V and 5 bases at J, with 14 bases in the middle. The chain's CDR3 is CASSPLGRGTEAFF. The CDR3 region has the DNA TGTGCCAGCAGCCCTTTGGGGCGAGGTACTGAAGCTTTCTTT.

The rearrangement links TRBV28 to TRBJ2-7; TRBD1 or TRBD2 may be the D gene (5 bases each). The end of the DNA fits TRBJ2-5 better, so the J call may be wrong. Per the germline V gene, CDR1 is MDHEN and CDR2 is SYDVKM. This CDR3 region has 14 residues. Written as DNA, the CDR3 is TGTGCCAGCAGTCGCCCGGGACGCACCCCGACCCAGTACTTC. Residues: CASSRPGRTPTQYF.

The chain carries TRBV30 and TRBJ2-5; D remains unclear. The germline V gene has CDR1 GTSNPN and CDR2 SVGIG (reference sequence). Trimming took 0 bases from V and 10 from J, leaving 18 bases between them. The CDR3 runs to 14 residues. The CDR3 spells CAWSVTGRGKDQYF. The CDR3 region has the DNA TGTGCCTGGAGTGTAACCGGACGCGGAAAAGACCAGTACTTC.

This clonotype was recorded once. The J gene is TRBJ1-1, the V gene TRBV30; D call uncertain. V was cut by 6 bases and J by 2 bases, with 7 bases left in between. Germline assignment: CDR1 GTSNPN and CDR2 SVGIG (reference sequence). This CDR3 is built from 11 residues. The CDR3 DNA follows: TGTGCCTGCCACGGAAACACTGAAGCTTTCTTT. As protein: CACHGNTEAFF.

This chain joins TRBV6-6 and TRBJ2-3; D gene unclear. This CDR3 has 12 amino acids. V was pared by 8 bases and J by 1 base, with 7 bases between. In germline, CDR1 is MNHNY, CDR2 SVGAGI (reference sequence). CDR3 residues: CASARGTDTQYF. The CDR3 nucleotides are TGTGCCAGCGCCCGGGGCACAGATACGCAGTATTTT.

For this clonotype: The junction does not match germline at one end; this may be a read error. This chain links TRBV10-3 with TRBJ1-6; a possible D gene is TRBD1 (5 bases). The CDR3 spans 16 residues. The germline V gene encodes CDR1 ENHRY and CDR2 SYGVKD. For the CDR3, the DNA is TGTGCCATCTCTGGAACAGGTGGGACGTTAGATTCACTCCTCCACTTT. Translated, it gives CAISGTGGTLDSLLHF.

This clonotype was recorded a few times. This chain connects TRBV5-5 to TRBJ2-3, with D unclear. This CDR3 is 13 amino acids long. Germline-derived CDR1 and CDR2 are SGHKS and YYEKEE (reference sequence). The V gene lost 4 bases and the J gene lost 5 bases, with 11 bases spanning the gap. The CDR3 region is CASSHATEDTQYF. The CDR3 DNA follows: TGTGCCAGCAGCCACGCGACCGAAGATACGCAGTATTTT. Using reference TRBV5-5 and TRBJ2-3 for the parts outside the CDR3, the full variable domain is DAGVTQSPTHLIKTRGQQVTLRCSPISGHKSVSWYQQVLGQGPQFIFQYYEKEERGRGNFPDRFSARQFPNYSSELNVNALLLGDSALYLCASSHATEDTQYFGPGTRLTVL.

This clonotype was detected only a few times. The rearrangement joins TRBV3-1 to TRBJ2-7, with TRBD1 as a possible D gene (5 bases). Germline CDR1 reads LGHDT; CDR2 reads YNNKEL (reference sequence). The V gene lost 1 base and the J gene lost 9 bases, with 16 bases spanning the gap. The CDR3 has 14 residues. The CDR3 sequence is CASSQGKGSPGQYF. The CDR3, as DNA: TGTGCCAGCAGCCAAGGGAAGGGGTCCCCAGGGCAGTACTTC.

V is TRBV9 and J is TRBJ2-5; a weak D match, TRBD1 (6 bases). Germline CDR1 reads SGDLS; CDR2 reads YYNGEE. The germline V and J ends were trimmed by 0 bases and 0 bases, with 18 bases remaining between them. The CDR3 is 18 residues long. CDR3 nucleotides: TGTGCCAGCAGCGTAGGGGTGAGGGGAAGGGGGTACCAAGAGACCCAGTACTTC. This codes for CASSVGVRGRGYQETQYF.

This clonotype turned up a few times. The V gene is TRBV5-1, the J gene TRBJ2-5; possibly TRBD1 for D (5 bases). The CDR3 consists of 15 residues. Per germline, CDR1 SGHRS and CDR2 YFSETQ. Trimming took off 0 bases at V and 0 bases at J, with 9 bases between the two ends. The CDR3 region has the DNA TGCGCCAGCAGCTTGGAGGGGTGGTACCAAGAGACCCAGTACTTC. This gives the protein CASSLEGWYQETQYF.

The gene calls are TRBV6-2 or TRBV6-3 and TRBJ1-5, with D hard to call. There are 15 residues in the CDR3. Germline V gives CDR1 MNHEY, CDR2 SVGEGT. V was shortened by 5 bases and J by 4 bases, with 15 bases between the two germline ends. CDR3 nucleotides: TGTGCCAGCAGTACCCGGTTGGCACCTAATCAGCCCCAGCATTTT. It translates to CASSTRLAPNQPQHF.

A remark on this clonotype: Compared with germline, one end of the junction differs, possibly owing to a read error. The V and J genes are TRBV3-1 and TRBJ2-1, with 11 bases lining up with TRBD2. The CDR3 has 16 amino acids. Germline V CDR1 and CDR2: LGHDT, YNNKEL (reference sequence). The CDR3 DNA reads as TGTGCCAGCAGCTCTCTAGCGGGGGGCCCCTACGATGAGCAGTTCTTC. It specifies CASSSLAGGPYDEQFF.

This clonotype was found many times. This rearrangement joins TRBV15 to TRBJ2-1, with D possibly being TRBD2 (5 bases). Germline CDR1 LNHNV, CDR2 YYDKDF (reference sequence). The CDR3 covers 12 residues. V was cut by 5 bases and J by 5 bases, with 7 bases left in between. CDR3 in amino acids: CATSRRDNEQFF. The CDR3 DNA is TGTGCCACCAGCCGGCGGGACAATGAGCAGTTCTTC.

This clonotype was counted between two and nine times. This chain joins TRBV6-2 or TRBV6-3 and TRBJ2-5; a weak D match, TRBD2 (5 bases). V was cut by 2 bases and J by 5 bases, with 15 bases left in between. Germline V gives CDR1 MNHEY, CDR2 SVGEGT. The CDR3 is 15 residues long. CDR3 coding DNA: TGTGCCAGCAGTTACGCATCGACTATCGGGGAGACCCAGTACTTC. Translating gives CASSYASTIGETQYF.

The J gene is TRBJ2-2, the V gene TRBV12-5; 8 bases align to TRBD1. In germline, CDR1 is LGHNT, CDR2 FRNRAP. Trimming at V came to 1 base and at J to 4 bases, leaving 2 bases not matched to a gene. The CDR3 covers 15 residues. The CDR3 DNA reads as TGTGCTAGTGGTTTGGCGACAGGGGCCACCGGGGAGCTGTTTTTT. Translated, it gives CASGLATGATGELFF.

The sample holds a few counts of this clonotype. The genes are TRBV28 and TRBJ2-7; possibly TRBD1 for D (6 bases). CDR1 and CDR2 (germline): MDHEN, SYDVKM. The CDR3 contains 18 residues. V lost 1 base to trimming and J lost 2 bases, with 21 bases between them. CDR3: CASSLYPLTDRPTYEQYF. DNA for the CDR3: TGTGCCAGCAGTTTATACCCCCTAACCGACAGGCCTACCTACGAGCAGTACTTC.

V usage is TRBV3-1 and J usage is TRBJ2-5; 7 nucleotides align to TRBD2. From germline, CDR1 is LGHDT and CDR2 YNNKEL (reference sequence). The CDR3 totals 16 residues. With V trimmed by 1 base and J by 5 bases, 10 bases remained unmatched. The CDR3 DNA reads TGTGCCAGCAGCCAAGGATTTACTAGCGCCGTGGAGACCCAGTACTTC. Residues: CASSQGFTSAVETQYF.